These 25 T cell receptor beta chains came from one sample sequenced in a study of T cell responses to AZD1222 COVID-19 vaccine. Some clones are missing from TCRdb's copy, which holds only in-frame ones; the method was immunoSEQ multiplex PCR. Of 130,000 to 150,000 clones in the sample, approximately 92% were seen once. This sample comprised peripheral blood, obtained on day 0 of AZD1222 vaccination. These receptors all come from an adult in good health.

In this sample, this clone turned up once. V is TRBV28 and J is TRBJ2-7, with D unresolved. V dropped 6 bases and J dropped 2 bases, with 14 bases sitting between them. Germline lookup yields CDR1 MDHEN and CDR2 SYDVKM. The CDR3 sequence is 14 residues long. The CDR3 DNA follows: TGTGCCAGCAGACCCTTAAGCAGCGCCTACGAGCAGTACTTC. It translates to CASRPLSSAYEQYF.

V is TRBV5-4 and J is TRBJ2-2; D is possibly TRBD1 or TRBD2 (6 bases each). CDR1 is SGHNT, CDR2 YYREEE, per germline (reference sequence). Trimming removed 5 bases at V and 5 bases at J, with 16 bases between. The CDR3 loop spans 15 amino acids. The CDR3 DNA follows: TGTGCCAGCAGAACCGGAGGGGGAGAAACCGGGGAGCTGTTTTTT. The encoded protein is CASRTGGGETGELFF. The full variable domain, completed using reference TRBV5-4 and TRBJ2-2, is ETGVTQSPTHLIKTRGQQVTLRCSSQSGHNTVSWYQQALGQGPQFIFQYYREEENGRGNFPPRFSGLQFPNYSSELNVNALELDDSALYLCASRTGGGETGELFFGEGSRLTVL.

Only a few counts were recorded for this clone. The V and J genes are TRBV7-9 and TRBJ2-7; D is unresolved. CDR1 SEHNR and CDR2 FQNEAQ come from the germline V gene (reference sequence). This CDR3 region has 16 residues. Trimming removed 1 base from V and 2 bases from J, with 15 bases in between. In nucleotides, the CDR3 is TGTGCCAGCAGCTTAGGGTTGGAGACTTCGCCCTACGAGCAGTACTTC. Protein: CASSLGLETSPYEQYF.

This chain connects TRBV5-8 to TRBJ1-5; 9 nucleotides agree with TRBD1. There are 17 residues in the CDR3. Trimming at V came to 0 bases and at J to 4 bases, leaving 8 bases not matched to a gene. Germline loops: CDR1 SGHTS, CDR2 YDEGEE. The CDR3 region is CASSLGPGDRVNQPQHF. DNA of the CDR3: TGTGCCAGCAGCTTGGGGCCCGGGGACAGGGTTAATCAGCCCCAGCATTTT.

This CDR3 reads CATSGSGPYAEQFF. The CDR3 DNA reads as TGTGCCACCAGCGGTTCCGGACCATACGCGGAGCAGTTCTTC. The chain employs TRBV15 and TRBJ2-1, with unresolved D. Looked up from germline, CDR1 is LNHNV and CDR2 is YYDKDF (reference sequence). This CDR3 has 14 amino acids. The V gene lost 5 bases and the J gene lost 10 bases, with 18 bases spanning the gap. Drawing the rest from reference TRBV15 and TRBJ2-1, the complete variable domain is DAMVIQNPRYQVTQFGKPVTLSCSQTLNHNVMYWYQQKSSQAPKLLFHYYDKDFNNEADTPDNFQSRRPNTSFCFLDIRSPGLGDTAMYLCATSGSGPYAEQFFGPGTRLTVL.

The chain recombines TRBV7-2 with TRBJ1-1, with a tentative D call TRBD1 (6 bases). Per the germline V gene, CDR1 is SGHTA and CDR2 is FQGNSA. Trimming took 2 bases from V and 7 from J, leaving 14 bases between them. The CDR3 totals 14 residues. This CDR3 reads CASSLTLGQLEAFF. The CDR3 DNA follows: TGTGCCAGCAGCTTAACTCTAGGACAGCTTGAAGCTTTCTTT.

This rearrangement joins TRBV6-2 or TRBV6-3 to TRBJ2-1, with D possibly TRBD1 on 5 matching bases. Germline CDR1 reads MNHEY; CDR2 reads SVGEGT. Trimming stripped 2 bases from V and 8 bases from J, with 13 bases between. The CDR3 consists of 14 residues. The CDR3 sequence: CASSYLQGQDEQFF. In DNA form, the CDR3 reads TGTGCCAGCAGTTACCTTCAGGGTCAGGATGAGCAGTTCTTC.

The J gene is TRBJ2-7, the V gene TRBV6-5; 11 bases agree with TRBD2. This CDR3 spans 15 amino acids. The germline gives CDR1 MNHEY, CDR2 SVGAGI. Losses at the gene ends were 6 bases for V and 4 bases for J; bases not matched to a gene: 8. CDR3 residues: CASRAGTSGVYEQYF. As DNA, the CDR3 is TGTGCCAGCAGGGCCGGGACTAGCGGAGTGTACGAGCAGTACTTC.

DNA for the CDR3: TGTGCCAGCAGCCCCCGGGACAGGGCTTCACCCCTCCACTTT. Translated, it gives CASSPRDRASPLHF. The chain employs TRBV28 and TRBJ1-6, with 9 bases lining up with TRBD1. The CDR3 covers 14 residues. J gave up 9 bases and V 6 bases, and 6 bases lay outside the gene matches. Germline V gene data show CDR1 as MDHEN and CDR2 as SYDVKM.

The chain has TRBV6-5 and TRBJ1-2, with TRBD1 identical over 8 bases. V lost 6 bases, J lost 8 bases, and 8 bases stayed unmatched. This CDR3 is 13 amino acids long. The germline gives CDR1 MNHEY, CDR2 SVGAGI. CDR3 sequence (DNA): TGTGCCAGCAGGGGGACAGGACGGGAGGGCTACACCTTC. It codes for CASRGTGREGYTF.

The table lists this clone with a few counts. The V call is TRBV4-1, the J call TRBJ1-1; possibly TRBD1 for D (6 bases). The CDR3 sequence is 15 residues long. The germline V gene encodes CDR1 MGHRA and CDR2 YSYEKL. Trimming removed 4 bases from V and 5 bases from J, with 17 bases in between. In DNA form, the CDR3 reads TGCGCCAGCAGCCGAGCTGGACAGCCACGAACTGAAGCTTTCTTT. This encodes CASSRAGQPRTEAFF.

The gene calls are TRBV5-6 and TRBJ1-1; TRBD1 is a possible D gene (5 bases). Germline V lookup: CDR1 SGHDT, CDR2 YYEEEE. The V gene lost 4 bases and the J gene lost 3 bases, with 13 bases spanning the gap. The CDR3 has 14 amino acids. Here the CDR3 reads CASSPGPLDTEAFF. CDR3 bases: TGTGCCAGCAGCCCGGGACCTCTTGACACTGAAGCTTTCTTT.

The gene calls are TRBV4-1 and TRBJ1-2; D is uncertain. From germline, CDR1 is MGHRA and CDR2 YSYEKL. The CDR3 covers 16 residues. V was clipped by 4 bases and J by 0 bases, with 15 bases between them. CDR3 protein: CASSRLPLLANYGYTF. Here the CDR3 DNA reads TGCGCCAGCAGCCGATTACCCCTCTTAGCTAACTATGGCTACACCTTC.

The J gene is TRBJ1-1, the V gene TRBV11-1; D is undetermined. CDR1 and CDR2 (germline): SGHAT, FQDESV (reference sequence). Deletions cut 0 bases from V and 2 bases from J, with 13 bases between. The CDR3 has 16 residues. The CDR3, as DNA: TGTGCCAGCAGCTTAGCGCGGAGTCGGATAAACACTGAAGCTTTCTTT. Amino acids: CASSLARSRINTEAFF.

V and J are TRBV27 and TRBJ2-3, with 13 bases lining up with TRBD2. With V trimmed by 7 bases and J by 3 bases, 7 bases remained unmatched. This CDR3 is 16 amino acids long. Germline-derived CDR1 and CDR2 are MNHEY and SMNVEV (reference sequence). CDR3 loop: CASTGLAGEYTDTQYF. The CDR3 DNA is TGTGCCAGCACCGGACTAGCGGGAGAGTATACAGATACGCAGTATTTT.

The chain joins TRBV30 to TRBJ2-2, with a weak D call TRBD2 (5 bases). The CDR3 extends over 18 amino acids. Germline values: CDR1 GTSNPN, CDR2 SVGIG (reference sequence). Trimming stripped 4 bases from V and 3 bases from J, with 24 bases between. The CDR3 region is CAWKVDYPHPEDTGELFF. The CDR3 bases are TGTGCCTGGAAAGTCGACTATCCCCACCCGGAGGACACCGGGGAGCTGTTTTTT. The whole variable domain, filled in from reference TRBV30 and TRBJ2-2, reads SQTIHQWPATLVQPVGSPLSLECTVEGTSNPNLYWYRQAAGRGLQLLFYSVGIGQISSEVPQNLSASRPQDRQFILSSKKLLLSDSGFYLCAWKVDYPHPEDTGELFFGEGSRLTVL.

The J gene is TRBJ2-5, the V gene TRBV11-3; D unresolved. This CDR3 spans 13 amino acids. The germline gives CDR1 SGHNT, CDR2 YENEEA. V was pared by 5 bases and J by 4 bases, with 11 bases between. Here the CDR3 reads CASSVQAAETQYF. CDR3 coding DNA: TGTGCCAGCAGCGTTCAGGCCGCAGAGACCCAGTACTTC.

The chain couples TRBV30 to TRBJ1-5; the match to TRBD1 covers 8 bases. CDR3 length: 15 residues. Germline V CDR1 and CDR2: GTSNPN, SVGIG (reference sequence). Trimming removed 3 bases from V and 6 bases from J; junction bases left unmatched: 10. The CDR3 loop reads CAWSRRGLRRQPQHF. The CDR3 coding sequence is TGTGCCTGGAGCCGCAGGGGGCTGCGACGTCAGCCCCAGCATTTT.

This chain joins TRBV7-9 and TRBJ1-4; D not resolved. CDR3 length: 15 amino acids. CDR1 and CDR2 (germline): SEHNR, FQNEAQ (reference sequence). The ends were cut back, 5 bases at V and 5 bases at J, with 15 bases in the middle. CDR3 in DNA: TGTGCCAGCAGCCCCTGGAGTAGGTTCAATGAAAAACTGTTTTTT. This codes for CASSPWSRFNEKLFF.

The CDR3 DNA follows: TGCGCCAGCAGCTTGGTGGCAGGGGACTACACCGGGGAGCTGTTTTTT. Translating gives CASSLVAGDYTGELFF. The chain has TRBV5-1 and TRBJ2-2; either TRBD1 or TRBD2 may fit D (6 bases each). Germline V lookup: CDR1 SGHRS, CDR2 YFSETQ. Trimming left V 0 bases short and J 3 bases short, with 12 bases between. The CDR3 extends over 16 amino acids.

This sequence joins TRBV19 and TRBJ2-1; 7 bases are shared with TRBD2. The junction had 6 bases not matched to a gene; V was cut back by 7 bases and J by 3 bases. Germline V gene lookup returns CDR1 LNHDA and CDR2 SQIVND (reference sequence). This CDR3 spans 14 amino acids. The CDR3 DNA sequence: TGTGCCAGTACCGGTCCGGGAGGCTACAATGAGCAGTTCTTC. Translated: CASTGPGGYNEQFF.

The chain uses TRBV19 and TRBJ1-1; TRBD1 aligns across 9 bases. Germline V lookup: CDR1 LNHDA, CDR2 SQIVND (reference sequence). The CDR3 is 16 amino acids. The V and J ends lost 3 bases and 4 bases, in that order; junction bases with no gene match: 9. CDR3 in amino acids: CASSIRGQGFSTEAFF. DNA of the CDR3: TGTGCCAGTAGTATCAGGGGACAGGGTTTTAGCACTGAAGCTTTCTTT.

The chain is built from TRBV29-1 and TRBJ2-7; 8 nucleotides match TRBD2. The germline gives CDR1 SQVTM, CDR2 ANQGSEA. This CDR3 is built from 10 residues. With V trimmed by 7 bases and J by 11 bases, 7 bases remained unmatched. The CDR3 loop is CSATNGREYF. The CDR3, as DNA: TGCAGCGCAACAAACGGGAGGGAGTACTTC.

The chain uses TRBV5-1 and TRBJ2-2, with a tentative D call TRBD2 (6 bases). CDR1 is SGHRS and CDR2 is YFSETQ in the germline V gene. V was clipped by 7 bases and J by 1 base, with 17 bases between them. There are 16 residues in the CDR3. In DNA form, the CDR3 reads TGCGCCAGCGCGTCCCAGGGAGGTGGGAACACCGGGGAGCTGTTTTTT. Amino acids: CASASQGGGNTGELFF.

The V gene is TRBV19, the J gene TRBJ1-1, with unresolved D. Per the germline V gene, CDR1 is LNHDA and CDR2 is SQIVND (reference sequence). Trimming stripped 1 base from V and 1 base from J, with 10 bases between. This CDR3 has 15 amino acids. CDR3 loop: CASSIGPGGNTEAFF. The CDR3, as DNA: TGTGCCAGTAGTATAGGACCGGGCGGGAACACTGAAGCTTTCTTT. The full variable domain, completed using reference TRBV19 and TRBJ1-1, is DGGITQSPKYLFRKEGQNVTLSCEQNLNHDAMYWYRQDPGQGLRLIYYSQIVNDFQKGDIAEGYSVSREKKESFPLTVTSAQKNPTAFYLCASSIGPGGNTEAFFGQGTRLTVV.